This TCR beta chain stems from a study of patients and donors after allogeneic stem cell transplantation (dated by TCRdb to about 2020). This clonotype was counted between two and nine times. It has no known antigen specificity. Within one base of it there is no much larger clone, and no base qualities were kept. V is pruned by 5 bases and J by 4 bases, leaving 5 bases of the junction without a gene match. CDR1 and CDR2 were assigned from the germline V gene (reference sequence) as SEHNR and FQNEAQ. The CDR3 goes from the cysteine to the phenylalanine over 14 residues. Only CDR3 DNA remains: 42 bases, in frame from the first base. Library prep was done by RT-PCR. The instrument given in TCRdb is NextSeq 550. TCRdb reprocessed the public reads (quality trimming at Q25 with fastp, clone calling with MiXCR) and kept in-frame beta chains. Every CDR3 protein is listed once, alongside the most common genes and DNA of its rows. In this sample the table shows approximately 150,000 distinct CDR3 sequences, roughly two fifths of which occur a single time. Around half of the sample lies in the top ten.

The source of this sequence is a human donor who was either an allogeneic HSCT recipient or a stem cell or donor lymphocyte infusion donor (not recorded which). It is not recorded whose cells these are; they may come from a transplant donor. The sequence joins TRBV7-9 to TRBJ2-3, and 8 junction bases match TRBD2. Sequencing used blood, either unsorted or a sorted T cell fraction (not recorded which). The DNA sequence reads TGTGCCAGCAGCGCCGGGACTAGTGCAGATACGCAGTATTTT. It codes for CASSAGTSADTQYF.